The sequence of this T cell receptor (beta chain) was determined in a study of T-cell reconstitution after alpha-beta-depleted transplantation in children. Points from the study as a whole: T-cell counts and diversity were attributed mostly to newly produced T cells one year after transplant. Some patients' high day-60 TCRbeta diversity was attributed to recipient cells surviving conditioning.

Researchers prepared the TCRbeta library using unique molecular identifiers, the study reports. MiXCR, run by TCRdb on the PCR reads, gives a single entry per CDR3 protein. This sample yields 550,000 to 600,000 distinct CDR3 sequences, of which roughly 24% are seen a single time; 13% to 15% belongs to the top ten. The ends lost 3 bases at V and 4 bases at J; junction bases unmatched: 11. From germline, CDR1 is WSHSY and CDR2 SAAADI. CDR3 size: 16 residues. Concerning this clonotype: Its antigen is still unknown.

This receptor was taken from a boy under three years old who had a stem cell transplant for acute myeloid leukemia, so the T cells may come from the graft donor. The sequencing used PBMCs, mostly from graft donor cells, collected 360 days after TCRalphabeta/CD19-depleted stem cell transplant. The chain has TRBV10-2 and TRBJ1-2, with 7 bases aligning to TRBD1. The DNA of the CDR3 is TGCGCCAGCAGTGAAGAGGGGGCCTTCCACCTCTATGGCTACACCTTC. This encodes CASSEEGAFHLYGYTF.